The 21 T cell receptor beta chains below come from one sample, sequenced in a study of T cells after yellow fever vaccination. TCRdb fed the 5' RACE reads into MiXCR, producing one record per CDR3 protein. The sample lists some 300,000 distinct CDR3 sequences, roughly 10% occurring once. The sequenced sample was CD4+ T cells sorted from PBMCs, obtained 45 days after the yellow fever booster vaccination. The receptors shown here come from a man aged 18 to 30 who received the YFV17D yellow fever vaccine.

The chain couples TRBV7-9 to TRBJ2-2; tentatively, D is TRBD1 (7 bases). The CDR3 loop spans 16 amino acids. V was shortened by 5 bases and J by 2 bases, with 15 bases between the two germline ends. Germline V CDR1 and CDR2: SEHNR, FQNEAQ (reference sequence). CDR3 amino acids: CASSPGGGGNTGELFF. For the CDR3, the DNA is TGTGCCAGCAGCCCAGGAGGAGGGGGCAACACCGGGGAGCTGTTTTTT.

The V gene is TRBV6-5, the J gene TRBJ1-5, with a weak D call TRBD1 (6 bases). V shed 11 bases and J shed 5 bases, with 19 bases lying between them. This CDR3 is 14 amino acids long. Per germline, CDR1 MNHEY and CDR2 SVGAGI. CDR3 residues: CAVGRRGFDQPQHF. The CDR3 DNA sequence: TGTGCCGTGGGGCGCAGGGGTTTCGATCAGCCCCAGCATTTT.

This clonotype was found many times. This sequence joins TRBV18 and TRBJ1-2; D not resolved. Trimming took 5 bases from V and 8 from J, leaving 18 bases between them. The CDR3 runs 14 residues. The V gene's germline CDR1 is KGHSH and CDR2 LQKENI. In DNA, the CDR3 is TGTGCCAGCTCAGCGGCAAACTCGGATGTAGGCTACACCTTC. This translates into CASSAANSDVGYTF.

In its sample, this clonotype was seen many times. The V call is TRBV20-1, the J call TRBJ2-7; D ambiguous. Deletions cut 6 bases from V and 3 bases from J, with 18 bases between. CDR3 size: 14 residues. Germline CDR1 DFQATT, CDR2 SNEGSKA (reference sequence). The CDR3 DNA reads TGCAGTGCGATCCGCCCGGCCACAGACTACGAGCAGTACTTC. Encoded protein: CSAIRPATDYEQYF.

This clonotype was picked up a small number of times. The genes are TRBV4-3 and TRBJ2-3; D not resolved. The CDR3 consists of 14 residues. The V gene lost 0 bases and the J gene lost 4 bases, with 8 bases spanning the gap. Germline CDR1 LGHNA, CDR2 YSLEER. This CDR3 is CASSQDLQSDTQYF. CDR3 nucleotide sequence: TGCGCCAGCAGCCAAGATTTACAGTCAGATACGCAGTATTTT.

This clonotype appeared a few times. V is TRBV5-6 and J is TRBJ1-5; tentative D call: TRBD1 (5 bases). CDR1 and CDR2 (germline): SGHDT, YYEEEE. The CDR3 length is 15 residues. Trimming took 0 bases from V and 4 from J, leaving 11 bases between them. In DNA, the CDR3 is TGTGCCAGCAGCTTGGCCGGGGCGGGAAATCAGCCCCAGCATTTT. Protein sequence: CASSLAGAGNQPQHF.

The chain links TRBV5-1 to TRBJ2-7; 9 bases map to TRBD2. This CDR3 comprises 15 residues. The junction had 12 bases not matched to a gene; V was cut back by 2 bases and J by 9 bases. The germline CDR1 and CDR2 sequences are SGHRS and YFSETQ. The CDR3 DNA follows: TGCGCCAGCAGCTTAATGCCTAGCGGGACCCACGGGCAGTACTTC. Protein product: CASSLMPSGTHGQYF.

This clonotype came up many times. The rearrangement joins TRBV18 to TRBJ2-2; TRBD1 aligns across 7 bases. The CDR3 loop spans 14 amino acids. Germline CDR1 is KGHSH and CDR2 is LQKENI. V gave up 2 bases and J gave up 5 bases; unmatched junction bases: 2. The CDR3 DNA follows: TGTGCCAGCTCACCAGAGACAGGGACCGGGGAGCTGTTTTTT. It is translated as CASSPETGTGELFF. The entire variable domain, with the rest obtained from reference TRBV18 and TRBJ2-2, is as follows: NAGVMQNPRHLVRRRGQEARLRCSPMKGHSHVYWYRQLPEEGLKFMVYLQKENIIDESGMPKERFSAEFPKEGPSILRIQQVVRGDSAAYFCASSPETGTGELFFGEGSRLTVL.

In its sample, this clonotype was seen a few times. Written as DNA, the CDR3 is TGCGCCAGCAGCCAAATAACAGGGGAGGGTGGCACTGAAGCTTTCTTT. Amino acid sequence: CASSQITGEGGTEAFF. The chain has TRBV4-1 and TRBJ1-1; 7 bases are a match to TRBD1. Germline CDR1 is MGHRA and CDR2 is YSYEKL. Losses at the gene ends were 2 bases for V and 4 bases for J; bases not matched to a gene: 10. The length of the CDR3 is 16 residues.

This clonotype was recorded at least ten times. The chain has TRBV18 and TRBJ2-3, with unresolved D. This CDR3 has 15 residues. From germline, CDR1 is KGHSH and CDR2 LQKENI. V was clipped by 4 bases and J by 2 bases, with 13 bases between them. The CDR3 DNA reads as TGTGCCAGCTCACGTAACTATCAATCCACAGATACGCAGTATTTT. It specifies CASSRNYQSTDTQYF.

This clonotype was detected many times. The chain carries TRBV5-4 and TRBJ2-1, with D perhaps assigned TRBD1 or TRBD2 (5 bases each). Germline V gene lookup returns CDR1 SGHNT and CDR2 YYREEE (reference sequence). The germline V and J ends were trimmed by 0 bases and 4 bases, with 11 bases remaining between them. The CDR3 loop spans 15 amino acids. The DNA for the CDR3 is TGTGCCAGCAGCTTGGTTGGTGGGGGTTACAATGAGCAGTTCTTC. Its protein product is CASSLVGGGYNEQFF.

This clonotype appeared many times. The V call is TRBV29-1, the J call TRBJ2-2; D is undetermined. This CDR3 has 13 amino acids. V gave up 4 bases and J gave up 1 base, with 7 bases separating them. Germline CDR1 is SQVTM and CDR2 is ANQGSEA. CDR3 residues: CSVGLRNTGELFF. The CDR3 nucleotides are TGCAGCGTTGGGCTTCGGAACACCGGGGAGCTGTTTTTT.

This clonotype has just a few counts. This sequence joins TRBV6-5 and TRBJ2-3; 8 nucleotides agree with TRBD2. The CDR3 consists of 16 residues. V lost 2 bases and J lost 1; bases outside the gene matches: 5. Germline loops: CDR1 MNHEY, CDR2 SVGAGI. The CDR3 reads CASSYAGGEGTDTQYF. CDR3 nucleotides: TGTGCCAGCAGTTACGCGGGGGGTGAGGGCACAGATACGCAGTATTTT.

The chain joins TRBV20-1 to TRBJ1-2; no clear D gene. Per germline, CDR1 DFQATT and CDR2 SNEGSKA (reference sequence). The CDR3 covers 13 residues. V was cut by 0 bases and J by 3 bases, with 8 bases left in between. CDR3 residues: CSARDQADYGYTF. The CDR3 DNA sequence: TGCAGTGCTAGAGATCAGGCGGACTATGGCTACACCTTC.

Here the CDR3 reads CASSFAGKTTYEQYF. Written as DNA, the CDR3 is TGTGCCAGCAGTTTTGCAGGGAAAACCACCTACGAGCAGTACTTC. The rearrangement uses TRBV6-5 and TRBJ2-7, with a tentative D call TRBD1 (5 bases). Germline V gene data show CDR1 as MNHEY and CDR2 as SVGAGI. The CDR3 is made up of 15 amino acids. Trimming took off 4 bases at V and 2 bases at J, with 15 bases between the two ends.

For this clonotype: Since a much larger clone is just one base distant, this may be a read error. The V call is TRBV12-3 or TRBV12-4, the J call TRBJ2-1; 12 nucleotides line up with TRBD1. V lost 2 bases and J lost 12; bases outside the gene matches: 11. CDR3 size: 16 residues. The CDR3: CASSLFPGQGAGGQFF. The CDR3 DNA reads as TGTGCCAGCAGTTTATTCCCGGGACAGGGGGCCGGTGGGCAGTTCTTC.

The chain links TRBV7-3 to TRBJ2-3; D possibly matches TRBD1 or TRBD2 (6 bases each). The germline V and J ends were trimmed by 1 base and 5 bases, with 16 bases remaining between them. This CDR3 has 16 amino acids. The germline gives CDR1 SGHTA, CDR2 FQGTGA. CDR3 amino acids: CASSLIGGRSGDTQYF. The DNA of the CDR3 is TGTGCCAGCAGCTTAATTGGGGGGCGGTCGGGAGATACGCAGTATTTT.

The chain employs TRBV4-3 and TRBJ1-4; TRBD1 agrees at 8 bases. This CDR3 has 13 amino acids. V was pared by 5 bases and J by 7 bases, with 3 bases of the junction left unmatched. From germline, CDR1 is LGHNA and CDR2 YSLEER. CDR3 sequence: CASSTTGVEKLFF. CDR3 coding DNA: TGCGCCAGCAGCACGACAGGGGTTGAAAAACTGTTTTTT.

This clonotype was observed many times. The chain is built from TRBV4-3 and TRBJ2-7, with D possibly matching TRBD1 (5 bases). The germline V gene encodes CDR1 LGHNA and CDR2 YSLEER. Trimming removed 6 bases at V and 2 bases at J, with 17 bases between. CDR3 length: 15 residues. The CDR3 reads CASSLGLWGAYEQYF. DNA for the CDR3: TGCGCCAGCAGTCTAGGTCTATGGGGCGCCTACGAGCAGTACTTC.

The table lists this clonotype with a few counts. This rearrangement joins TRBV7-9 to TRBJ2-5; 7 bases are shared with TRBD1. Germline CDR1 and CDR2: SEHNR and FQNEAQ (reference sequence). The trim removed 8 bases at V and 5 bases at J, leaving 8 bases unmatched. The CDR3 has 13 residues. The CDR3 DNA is TGTGCCAGCGGCCGACAGGGCCCGGAGACCCAGTACTTC. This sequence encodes CASGRQGPETQYF.

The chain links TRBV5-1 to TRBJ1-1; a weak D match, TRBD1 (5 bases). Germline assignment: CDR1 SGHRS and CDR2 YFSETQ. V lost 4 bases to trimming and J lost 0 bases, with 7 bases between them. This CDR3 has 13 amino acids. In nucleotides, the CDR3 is TGCGCCAGCAGCAAGACAGTGAACACTGAAGCTTTCTTT. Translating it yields CASSKTVNTEAFF.